Below, 26 T cell receptor beta chains from the same sample are listed, as sequenced in a study of T cell changes during pregnancy in multiple sclerosis. Measured with immunoSEQ multiplex PCR; TCRdb has only the in-frame clones, and not every one. The repertoire holds around 70,000 clones, with approximately 90% as singletons. Specimen: peripheral blood, collected in the second trimester of pregnancy. All receptors derive from a female donor in good health, enrolled as a control in a pregnancy study.

The chain couples TRBV5-1 to TRBJ2-1, with 8 bases that match TRBD1. V shed 10 bases, J shed 10 bases, and the junction held 7 bases outside the gene matches. The CDR3 sequence is 11 residues long. Germline CDR1 SGHRS, CDR2 YFSETQ. CDR3 protein: CASTGGREQFF. CDR3 nucleotide sequence: TGCGCCTCTACAGGGGGAAGGGAGCAGTTCTTC.

The chain recombines TRBV29-1 with TRBJ1-1; 10 bases fit TRBD1. The CDR3 consists of 13 residues. Trimming removed 7 bases from V and 5 bases from J; junction bases left unmatched: 7. From germline, CDR1 is SQVTM and CDR2 ANQGSEA. CDR3 residues: CSAQTGGLTEAFF. In DNA, the CDR3 is TGCAGCGCCCAGACAGGGGGCTTAACTGAAGCTTTCTTT.

This clone has only a few counts. One end of the junction fails to match germline, which may point to a read error. V gene TRBV6-1 combines with J gene TRBJ1-6; TRBD1 is a possible D gene (6 bases). The CDR3 totals 12 residues. Germline V gives CDR1 MNHNS, CDR2 SASEGT. Here the CDR3 DNA reads TGTGCCGCCACCGATCCGGGACAAGGGTCGTGCTTT. This encodes CAATDPGQGSCF.

The rearrangement joins TRBV2 to TRBJ2-3, with 11 bases identical to TRBD2. Losses at the gene ends were 4 bases for V and 12 bases for J; bases not matched to a gene: 6. The length of the CDR3 is 13 residues. CDR1 SNHLY and CDR2 FYNNEI come from the germline V gene. The CDR3 DNA sequence: TGTGCCAGCAGTGGGCTAGCGGGGGGCCTTCAGTATTTT. It codes for CASSGLAGGLQYF.

The CDR3 DNA follows: TGTGCCAGTAGTACCCAAGGGGGATCACCCCTCCACTTT. It is translated as CASSTQGGSPLHF. This chain links TRBV19 with TRBJ1-6; a possible D gene is TRBD1 (6 bases). This CDR3 has 13 amino acids. The ends were cut back, 4 bases at V and 10 bases at J, with 11 bases in the middle. Germline loops: CDR1 LNHDA, CDR2 SQIVND (reference sequence).

The CDR3 here is CASSPDRGAYGYTF. Here the CDR3 DNA reads TGCGCCAGCAGCCCAGACAGGGGGGCCTATGGCTACACCTTC. The genes are TRBV4-3 and TRBJ1-2; 9 nucleotides align to TRBD1. After removal of 4 bases from V and 4 bases from J, the junction contained 4 bases not matched to a gene. The germline gives CDR1 LGHNA, CDR2 YSLEER. The CDR3 contains 14 residues.

The chain combines TRBV7-2 with TRBJ1-2; TRBD1 matches 8 bases. CDR3 size: 16 residues. The germline V gene encodes CDR1 SGHTA and CDR2 FQGNSA. The V gene end was trimmed by 3 bases and the J gene end by 8 bases; junction bases not matched to a gene: 14. CDR3 sequence reads: CASSFTPGQATEGYTF. In DNA, the CDR3 is TGTGCCAGCAGCTTTACCCCGGGACAGGCAACGGAGGGCTACACCTTC.

The genes are TRBV10-2 and TRBJ1-6, with TRBD1 as a possible D gene (5 bases). The CDR3 has 14 amino acids. V shed 2 bases and J shed 9 bases, with 11 bases lying between them. CDR1 is WSHSY, CDR2 SAAADI, per germline. CDR3 amino acids: CASSEPGTSSPLHF. In DNA, the CDR3 is TGCGCCAGCAGTGAGCCTGGGACTTCTTCACCCCTCCACTTT.

V and J are TRBV7-2 and TRBJ2-7, with D uncertain. Between the trimmed V and J ends, which lost 7 bases and 1 base, there was a span of 17 bases. Germline CDR1 SGHTA, CDR2 FQGNSA. The CDR3 contains 15 residues. The CDR3 DNA sequence: TGTGCCAGCATCCTAGACCGTTCCTATTCCTACGAGCAGTACTTC. This sequence encodes CASILDRSYSYEQYF.

The chain has TRBV7-2 and TRBJ2-3; TRBD2 might be the D (6 bases). Germline V CDR1 and CDR2: SGHTA, FQGNSA. This CDR3 has 16 amino acids. Trimming stripped 1 base from V and 2 bases from J, with 13 bases between. CDR3 protein: CASSLGASAPTDTQYF. The CDR3 DNA is TGTGCCAGCAGCTTAGGGGCTAGCGCTCCCACAGATACGCAGTATTTT.

This clone was recorded only once. The chain uses TRBV5-5 and TRBJ2-2; no clear D gene. This CDR3 has 13 residues. Trimming shortened V by 2 bases and J by 5 bases, and 7 bases separated the two germline ends. Germline V lookup: CDR1 SGHKS, CDR2 YYEKEE (reference sequence). CDR3 sequence: CASSFGYTGELFF. The CDR3, as DNA: TGTGCCAGCAGCTTCGGTTATACCGGGGAGCTGTTTTTT.

The gene calls are TRBV7-2 and TRBJ1-4; possibly TRBD1 for D (5 bases). Germline V gene lookup returns CDR1 SGHTA and CDR2 FQGNSA. The CDR3 spans 15 residues. Between the trimmed V and J ends, which lost 2 bases and 8 bases, there was a span of 15 bases. CDR3 residues: CASSLWTPGGEKLFF. The CDR3, as DNA: TGTGCCAGCAGCTTATGGACACCGGGAGGGGAAAAACTGTTTTTT.

The genes are TRBV14 and TRBJ2-5; 8 nucleotides line up with TRBD1. The CDR3 runs 15 residues. Germline assignment: CDR1 SGHDN and CDR2 FVKESK. Trimming took 4 bases from V and 5 from J; bases not matched to a gene: 9. This CDR3 reads CASSPLGQGPETQYF. The CDR3 DNA reads TGTGCCAGCAGCCCCCTAGGACAGGGCCCCGAGACCCAGTACTTC.

The chain joins TRBV6-4 to TRBJ2-2, with D perhaps matching TRBD1 (5 bases). This CDR3 spans 13 amino acids. CDR1 is MRHNA and CDR2 is SNTAGT in the germline V gene. V was clipped by 8 bases and J by 6 bases, with 13 bases between them. CDR3 in DNA: TGTGCCAGCGCACAACAGGCCCCCGGGGAGCTGTTTTTT. Protein: CASAQQAPGELFF.

This clone was seen only a few times. The gene calls are TRBV19 and TRBJ1-5, with unresolved D. CDR1 is LNHDA, CDR2 SQIVND, per germline (reference sequence). Trimming stripped 2 bases from V and 4 bases from J, with 12 bases between. The CDR3 loop spans 15 amino acids. The CDR3 is CASSISLAQNQPQHF. Written as DNA, the CDR3 is TGTGCCAGTAGTATATCCCTCGCGCAAAATCAGCCCCAGCATTTT.

About this clone itself: Other DNA variants within this sample encode the same CDR3. The rearrangement uses TRBV30 and TRBJ2-5; D is uncertain. CDR3 length: 13 residues. V was cut by 0 bases and J by 1 base, with 6 bases left in between. Germline V gene sequence: CDR1 GTSNPN, CDR2 SVGIG (reference sequence). CDR3 amino acids: CAWSVLIQETQYF. The DNA of the CDR3 is TGTGCCTGGAGTGTACTCATCCAAGAGACCCAGTACTTC. Complete variable domain (other parts from reference TRBV30 and TRBJ2-5): SQTIHQWPATLVQPVGSPLSLECTVEGTSNPNLYWYRQAAGRGLQLLFYSVGIGQISSEVPQNLSASRPQDRQFILSSKKLLLSDSGFYLCAWSVLIQETQYFGPGTRLLVL.

The chain recombines TRBV4-3 with TRBJ1-4; perhaps TRBD1 as D (5 bases). CDR3 length: 21 amino acids. The V gene's germline CDR1 is LGHNA and CDR2 YSLEER. The V and J ends lost 0 bases and 0 bases respectively, with 23 bases between them. The CDR3 DNA is TGCGCCAGCAGCCAAGAGGGGGGGGGTTACGAGGTCCCTGCAACTAATGAAAAACTGTTTTTT. This sequence encodes CASSQEGGGYEVPATNEKLFF.

The chain employs TRBV29-1 and TRBJ2-6, with 11 bases fitting TRBD1. The CDR3 extends over 16 amino acids. V lost 7 bases and J lost 1; bases outside the gene matches: 6. Germline V CDR1 and CDR2: SQVTM, ANQGSEA. The CDR3 DNA reads TGCAGCGCTCAAGGACAGGGGGCGTCTGGGGCCAACGTCCTGACTTTC. It is translated as CSAQGQGASGANVLTF.

There are a few counts of this clone. The chain links TRBV7-9 to TRBJ2-7; D call uncertain. The V gene's germline CDR1 is SEHNR and CDR2 FQNEAQ (reference sequence). CDR3 size: 15 residues. Trimming took off 4 bases at V and 1 base at J, with 14 bases between the two ends. This CDR3 reads CASSSHVDGSYEQYF. In DNA, the CDR3 is TGTGCCAGCAGCTCTCATGTAGACGGGTCCTACGAGCAGTACTTC.

This chain uses TRBV18 with TRBJ2-7; D unclear. The V end lost 5 bases, the J end lost 4 bases, and 9 bases lay between the germline ends. CDR1 and CDR2 from the germline V gene are KGHSH and LQKENI. This CDR3 has 12 residues. The CDR3 bases are TGTGCCAGCTCAGTCGACACTTACGAGCAGTACTTC. Translating it yields CASSVDTYEQYF.

V is TRBV6-5 and J is TRBJ1-1; 9 bases map to TRBD1. Per germline, CDR1 MNHEY and CDR2 SVGAGI. With V trimmed by 7 bases and J by 11 bases, 11 bases remained unmatched. CDR3 length: 13 amino acids. CDR3: CASNEQGAGLAFF. The CDR3 coding sequence is TGTGCCAGCAACGAACAGGGGGCGGGTTTGGCTTTCTTT.

The chain joins TRBV19 to TRBJ2-2, with D perhaps matching TRBD2 (6 bases). Germline V gene data show CDR1 as LNHDA and CDR2 as SQIVND (reference sequence). The V end was cut by 3 bases, the J end by 4 bases, with 9 bases between. This CDR3 has 14 amino acids. As DNA, the CDR3 is TGTGCCAGTAGTATCGGGGGAAGCACCGGGGAGCTGTTTTTT. Protein: CASSIGGSTGELFF. The full variable domain, with the rest looked up from reference TRBV19 and TRBJ2-2, is DGGITQSPKYLFRKEGQNVTLSCEQNLNHDAMYWYRQDPGQGLRLIYYSQIVNDFQKGDIAEGYSVSREKKESFPLTVTSAQKNPTAFYLCASSIGGSTGELFFGEGSRLTVL.

The chain is built from TRBV7-2 and TRBJ2-7; 7 bases are a match to TRBD2. The V segment lost 4 bases and the J segment 0 bases; nucleotides outside the gene matches: 3. CDR3 length equals 14 residues. The germline V gene encodes CDR1 SGHTA and CDR2 FQGNSA. The CDR3 DNA follows: TGTGCCAGCAGCTCTAGCGGTCTCTCCTACGAGCAGTACTTC. Encoded protein: CASSSSGLSYEQYF.

This rearrangement joins TRBV14 to TRBJ2-7; no definite D call. CDR1 SGHDN and CDR2 FVKESK come from the germline V gene. The V end lost 4 bases, the J end lost 6 bases, and 13 bases lay between the germline ends. The CDR3 length is 13 residues. As DNA, the CDR3 is TGTGCCAGCAGCCGTCTAGAAGGAGCCGAGCAGTACTTC. It codes for CASSRLEGAEQYF.

On this clone: Mismatch with germline at one junction end may stem from a read error. The V call is TRBV5-1, the J call TRBJ1-1; 7 nucleotides align to TRBD1. Germline V gene lookup returns CDR1 SGHRS and CDR2 YFSETQ. There are 16 residues in the CDR3. This CDR3 reads CASSLEGTALNTEAFF. In DNA form, the CDR3 reads TGCGCCAGCAGTTTGGAGGGGACAGCTTTGAACACTGAAGCTTTCTTT.

CDR3 sequence (DNA): TGTGCCAGCAGCCACTGGCCGGACAGGGACTACGAGCAGTACTTC. Translating it yields CASSHWPDRDYEQYF. The rearrangement uses TRBV28 and TRBJ2-7, with 8 bases fitting TRBD1. The CDR3 runs 15 residues. CDR1 is MDHEN and CDR2 is SYDVKM in the germline V gene. V gave up 6 bases and J gave up 3 bases; unmatched junction bases: 10.